The 20 T cell receptor beta chains below were found in one sample sequenced in a study of blood T cell repertoires in COVID-19. Sequencing used immunoSEQ multiplex PCR; TCRdb keeps in-frame clones, though not all of them. The repertoire consists of around 100,000 clones, with roughly nine tenths occurring once and the leading ten covering approximately 2%. The specimen sequenced was peripheral blood. Receptors were obtained from a man between 45 and 60 years old with active COVID-19.

The rearrangement links TRBV19 to TRBJ2-2; tentatively, D is TRBD1 (7 bases). Per germline, CDR1 LNHDA and CDR2 SQIVND (reference sequence). Trimming stripped 3 bases from V and 5 bases from J, with 13 bases between. The CDR3 is made up of 15 amino acids. The DNA of the CDR3 is TGTGCCAGTAGTATCGAGCAGGGGGGTACCGGGGAGCTGTTTTTT. It specifies CASSIEQGGTGELFF.

The rearrangement joins TRBV6-5 to TRBJ1-5; D call uncertain. Germline assignment: CDR1 MNHEY and CDR2 SVGAGI. The CDR3 consists of 15 residues. Trimming stripped 6 bases from V and 3 bases from J, with 15 bases between. The DNA for the CDR3 is TGTGCCAGCAGGGAGGGAGGCATCGTCAATCAGCCCCAGCATTTT. This translates into CASREGGIVNQPQHF.

The chain has TRBV29-1 and TRBJ1-1; TRBD1 matches 10 bases. Germline V gene sequence: CDR1 SQVTM, CDR2 ANQGSEA. The trim removed 5 bases at V and 0 bases at J, leaving 6 bases unmatched. The CDR3 loop spans 15 amino acids. The CDR3 region is CSVLRTGGMNTEAFF. The DNA for the CDR3 is TGCAGCGTTCTCCGGACAGGGGGAATGAACACTGAAGCTTTCTTT.

The CDR3 DNA follows: TGTGCCAGCAGTTATGACGGGGGGGAATATGGCTACACCTTC. Translated, it gives CASSYDGGEYGYTF. V and J are TRBV7-2 and TRBJ1-2, with D possibly matching TRBD1 (5 bases). V was trimmed by 6 bases and J by 5 bases, leaving 16 bases between them. CDR3 length: 14 amino acids. The V gene's germline CDR1 is SGHTA and CDR2 FQGNSA.

V gene TRBV6-5 combines with J gene TRBJ2-7, with TRBD1 matching 7 bases. Germline assignment: CDR1 MNHEY and CDR2 SVGAGI. This CDR3 region has 13 residues. The junction had 2 bases not matched to a gene; V was cut back by 4 bases and J by 2 bases. The CDR3 DNA sequence: TGTGCCAGCAGTTCAGGGGGTCCCTACGAGCAGTACGTC. The encoded protein is CASSSGGPYEQYV.

This chain uses TRBV2 with TRBJ1-1; D may be TRBD1 (5 bases). V was trimmed by 1 base and J by 1 base, leaving 22 bases between them. This CDR3 has 19 amino acids. Germline V gene data show CDR1 as SNHLY and CDR2 as FYNNEI. CDR3 in DNA: TGTGCCAGCAGTGAAGGGGGTCGGCAGGGCCCCCGCAGGAACACTGAAGCTTTCTTT. It yields the protein CASSEGGRQGPRRNTEAFF.

The V gene is TRBV2, the J gene TRBJ1-6; D might be TRBD1 (6 bases). CDR1 is SNHLY, CDR2 FYNNEI, per germline. CDR3 length: 14 amino acids. Trimming took off 6 bases at V and 9 bases at J, with 15 bases between the two ends. CDR3 in amino acids: CASSFRQAPSPLHF. For the CDR3, the DNA is TGTGCCAGCAGCTTTAGACAGGCTCCTTCACCCCTCCACTTT.

This clone was detected once. The chain is built from TRBV23-1 and TRBJ2-7, with D tentatively TRBD1 (5 bases). TRBV23-1 is marked as an open reading frame, function uncertain. The CDR3 length is 13 residues. V lost 0 bases and J 3 bases, leaving 6 bases between the germline ends. The CDR3 nucleotides are TGCGCCAGCAGTCAATCAAGGGGCTACGAGCAGTACGTC. Translated: CASSQSRGYEQYV.

CDR3 coding DNA: TGTGCCACCAGAGGGACTAGCGGGGATGCCTACAATGAGCAGTTCTTC. Translation gives CATRGTSGDAYNEQFF. This chain connects TRBV24-1 to TRBJ2-1, with TRBD2 identical over 13 bases. Germline CDR1 reads KGHDR; CDR2 reads SFDVKD. This CDR3 is built from 16 residues. After removal of 7 bases from V and 2 bases from J, the junction contained 4 bases not matched to a gene.

The J gene is TRBJ1-1, the V gene TRBV3-1 (or the pseudogene TRBV3-2); 9 nucleotides line up with TRBD1. With 2 bases clipped from V and 1 base from J, the junction kept 5 bases outside the gene matches. The CDR3 consists of 16 residues. CDR1 LGHDT and CDR2 YNNKEL come from the germline V gene (reference sequence). The CDR3 reads CASSQLGDRENTEAFF. The CDR3, as DNA: TGTGCCAGCAGCCAATTAGGGGACAGGGAGAACACTGAAGCTTTCTTT.

The V call is TRBV5-1, the J call TRBJ2-5, with 11 bases lining up with TRBD2. CDR3 length: 15 residues. CDR1 is SGHRS and CDR2 is YFSETQ in the germline V gene. J was trimmed by 5 bases and V by 1 base; bases with no gene match: 4. The CDR3 sequence is CASSLPSGGRETQYF. DNA of the CDR3: TGCGCCAGCAGCTTGCCTAGCGGGGGGCGTGAGACCCAGTACTTC.

This clone has more than one count but fewer than ten. The chain is built from TRBV4-1 and TRBJ1-2; 8 bases line up with TRBD1. The trim removed 4 bases at V and 4 bases at J, leaving 5 bases unmatched. The CDR3 consists of 14 residues. CDR1 is MGHRA and CDR2 is YSYEKL in the germline V gene. The CDR3 region is CASSPGGQGYGYTF. The DNA of the CDR3 is TGCGCCAGCAGCCCTGGCGGACAGGGCTATGGCTACACCTTC.

V usage is TRBV11-3 and J usage is TRBJ2-3; no definite D call. The CDR3 extends over 13 amino acids. Germline lookup yields CDR1 SGHNT and CDR2 YENEEA. The V end lost 2 bases, the J end lost 6 bases, and 9 bases lay between the germline ends. CDR3 protein: CASSLSGSDTQYF. As DNA, the CDR3 is TGTGCCAGCAGCTTATCCGGTTCCGATACGCAGTATTTT.

The chain joins TRBV6-5 to TRBJ2-2; the match to TRBD1 covers 9 bases. Germline CDR1 reads MNHEY; CDR2 reads SVGAGI. The J segment lost 6 bases and the V segment lost 6 bases, leaving 2 bases of the junction unmatched. This CDR3 spans 13 amino acids. The CDR3 sequence is CASRDRGAGELFF. The DNA for the CDR3 is TGTGCCAGCAGGGACAGGGGAGCCGGGGAGCTGTTTTTT.

This chain connects TRBV6-5 to TRBJ1-6; possibly TRBD1 for D (5 bases). CDR3 length: 12 amino acids. The germline gives CDR1 MNHEY, CDR2 SVGAGI. V dropped 6 bases and J dropped 7 bases, with 7 bases sitting between them. The CDR3 spells CASRQANSPLHF. The CDR3 DNA is TGTGCCAGCAGACAGGCCAATTCACCCCTCCACTTT.

This chain joins TRBV7-9 and TRBJ2-1, with 11 positions matching TRBD2. Looked up from germline, CDR1 is SEHNR and CDR2 is FQNEAQ (reference sequence). V shed 4 bases, J shed 9 bases, and the junction held 8 bases outside the gene matches. This CDR3 has 15 amino acids. In nucleotides, the CDR3 is TGTGCCAGCAGCTCCCCTGGGCTAGCGGGAGGTGAGCAGTTCTTC. As protein: CASSSPGLAGGEQFF.

The chain employs TRBV19 and TRBJ1-1, with TRBD1 matching over 11 bases. V gave up 3 bases and J gave up 5 bases; unmatched junction bases: 11. Per germline, CDR1 LNHDA and CDR2 SQIVND (reference sequence). This CDR3 spans 17 amino acids. The CDR3 DNA reads as TGTGCCAGTAGTATGAGGTGGACAGGGGGCAAGAGGACTGAAGCTTTCTTT. Translation: CASSMRWTGGKRTEAFF.

V and J are TRBV5-4 and TRBJ2-1; TRBD1 might be the D (6 bases). The CDR3 totals 15 residues. Trimming pared 6 bases from V and 0 bases from J, leaving 13 bases between. Per germline, CDR1 SGHNT and CDR2 YYREEE (reference sequence). The CDR3 DNA is TGTGCCAGCATCAAAACAGGGCTCTCCTACAATGAGCAGTTCTTC. Translation: CASIKTGLSYNEQFF.

This clone was counted a few times. The V gene is TRBV4-1, the J gene TRBJ1-5, with D possibly matching TRBD1 (6 bases). Germline CDR1 is MGHRA and CDR2 is YSYEKL. V lost 1 base and J 4 bases, leaving 11 bases between the germline ends. The CDR3 totals 15 residues. The CDR3 protein is CASSQAQGLNQPQHF. The CDR3 region has the DNA TGCGCCAGCAGCCAAGCCCAGGGGCTGAATCAGCCCCAGCATTTT.

Worth noting for this clone: Distinct nucleotide sequences in the sample also encode this CDR3. The genes are TRBV5-1 and TRBJ2-5; no reliable D call. Germline V gene data show CDR1 as SGHRS and CDR2 as YFSETQ. This CDR3 is built from 14 residues. V lost 0 bases and J 2 bases, leaving 8 bases between the germline ends. This CDR3 reads CASSLGQPQETQYF. CDR3 DNA: TGCGCCAGCAGCTTGGGACAACCTCAAGAGACCCAGTACTTC.